This TCR beta chain was retrieved from a study of graft-versus-host responses after intestinal transplantation. Study details: Anti-thymocyte globulin served as induction for all recipients, who then took tacrolimus and steroids for about 3 years. Points from the study as a whole: Recipient marrow held GvH clones, some first seen in ileum or blood.

Using immunoSEQ multiplex PCR, the repertoire was profiled, and TCRdb retains in-frame clones only, with some absent. The top ten hold less than 5% of the sample, which has about 73,000 clones, about 90% seen once. V lost 8 bases to trimming and J lost 1 base; unmatched junction nucleotides: 2. This CDR3 region has 13 residues. Per germline, CDR1 SGHAT and CDR2 FQNNGV. With regard to this clone: Antigen: not known.

The chain links TRBV11-2 to TRBJ2-7; 10 nucleotides agree with TRBD1. The starting material was unstimulated CD8+ T cells sorted from spleen or lymph node cells, obtained before transplant. The source of this sequence is a human donor who was the organ donor for an intestinal transplant. This CDR3 reads CASGTGVSYEQYV. The CDR3 DNA is TGTGCCAGCGGGACAGGGGTATCCTACGAGCAGTACGTC.